Listed here are 22 T cell receptor beta chains from one sample, sequenced in a study of blood T cell repertoires in COVID-19 (dated by TCRdb to 2020 to 2021). The library was produced with the immunoSEQ multiplex PCR assay. The source is immuneACCESS, and TCRdb retained only in-frame sequences with V and J called. Part of the clones is not carried over; for the studies checked, unresolved V genes explain less than half of this, and the remainder is unexplained. This sample holds approximately 160,000 clones; roughly 73% were observed only once. The ten largest clones capture around 2.7% of the sample. Source material: peripheral blood. Receptors originate from a man in his 70s with acute or convalescent COVID-19.

The CDR3: CSVETRQTTIGQFF. The CDR3 region has the DNA TGCAGCGTTGAAACCCGTCAGACTACAATCGGGCAGTTCTTC. This chain joins TRBV29-1 and TRBJ2-1, with D maybe TRBD2 (5 bases). The CDR3 consists of 14 residues. CDR1 is SQVTM and CDR2 is ANQGSEA in the germline V gene. The ends were cut back, 2 bases at V and 12 bases at J, with 20 bases in the middle.

The chain couples TRBV5-6 to TRBJ2-1; no definite D call. CDR1 and CDR2 from the germline V gene are SGHDT and YYEEEE. The V and J ends lost 3 bases and 4 bases respectively, with 14 bases between them. This CDR3 has 15 residues. This chain's CDR3 is CASSYDSPNYNEQFF. CDR3 nucleotide sequence: TGTGCCAGCAGCTACGACTCCCCAAATTACAATGAGCAGTTCTTC.

This chain connects TRBV24-1 to TRBJ2-1; 13 bases are a match to TRBD2. CDR1 is KGHDR and CDR2 is SFDVKD in the germline V gene. V dropped 1 base and J dropped 4; count of bases not matched to a gene: 3. The CDR3 has 17 amino acids. This CDR3 reads CATSDFWTSGSYNEQFF. As DNA, the CDR3 is TGTGCCACCAGTGATTTCTGGACTAGCGGGAGTTACAATGAGCAGTTCTTC.

This chain joins TRBV7-8 and TRBJ2-3; 7 nucleotides line up with TRBD2. This CDR3 has 13 amino acids. Trimming took 4 bases from V and 5 from J; bases not matched to a gene: 3. From germline, CDR1 is SGHVS and CDR2 FQNEAQ. DNA for the CDR3: TGTGCCAGCAGCTCGCGGGAGCAAGATACGCAGTATTTT. Amino acids: CASSSREQDTQYF.

The chain recombines TRBV5-1 with TRBJ1-2, with TRBD1 matching over 8 bases. V shed 5 bases and J 8 bases; nucleotides not matched to a gene: 8. Germline V lookup: CDR1 SGHRS, CDR2 YFSETQ. The CDR3 sequence is 13 residues long. CDR3 in DNA: TGCGCCAGCAGTTTGACAGGGGATGAGGGCTACACCTTC. It codes for CASSLTGDEGYTF.

The chain couples TRBV19 to TRBJ2-1; TRBD2 matches 13 bases. CDR1 and CDR2 from the germline V gene are LNHDA and SQIVND (reference sequence). The ends lost 5 bases at V and 4 bases at J; junction bases unmatched: 8. This CDR3 has 17 residues. Here the CDR3 DNA reads TGTGCCAGTAGTGTCACTAGCGGGGGGGCCACGTACAATGAGCAGTTCTTC. Translating it yields CASSVTSGGATYNEQFF.

The gene calls are TRBV6-6 and TRBJ1-1; D is possibly TRBD1 (5 bases). CDR1 is MNHNY, CDR2 SVGAGI, per germline (reference sequence). This CDR3 is built from 13 residues. Trimming removed 6 bases at V and 4 bases at J, with 12 bases between. This chain's CDR3 is CASSRGVSTEAFF. The DNA of the CDR3 is TGTGCCAGCAGCCGGGGGGTGAGCACTGAAGCTTTCTTT.

The chain has TRBV6-5 and TRBJ1-1; D is ambiguous. The CDR3 contains 12 residues. Trimming took 6 bases from V and 0 from J, leaving 5 bases between them. Germline CDR1 reads MNHEY; CDR2 reads SVGAGI. CDR3 sequence: CASRRMNTEAFF. CDR3 DNA sequence: TGTGCCAGCAGGAGAATGAACACTGAAGCTTTCTTT.

CDR3 region: CASNRGGNQPQHF. Here the CDR3 DNA reads TGTGCCAGCAACAGGGGTGGCAATCAGCCCCAGCATTTT. V and J are TRBV7-8 and TRBJ1-5, with 7 nucleotides matching TRBD1. Trimming took 7 bases from V and 2 from J; bases not matched to a gene: 2. CDR1 is SGHVS and CDR2 is FQNEAQ in the germline V gene. This CDR3 comprises 13 residues.

This clone was detected only a few times. The J gene is TRBJ1-2, the V gene TRBV6-1, with TRBD1 matching 9 bases. The length of the CDR3 is 15 residues. The ends lost 2 bases at V and 6 bases at J; junction bases unmatched: 7. CDR1 MNHNS and CDR2 SASEGT come from the germline V gene. The CDR3 DNA follows: TGTGCCAGCAGTGAAAGCGGACAGGGGTATGATGGCTACACCTTC. This codes for CASSESGQGYDGYTF.

This rearrangement joins TRBV11-2 to TRBJ1-2, with D hard to call. V lost 4 bases to trimming and J lost 1 base, with 4 bases between them. The CDR3 runs 12 residues. CDR1 and CDR2 (germline): SGHAT, FQNNGV. The CDR3: CASSSVNYGYTF. In DNA, the CDR3 is TGTGCCAGCAGCTCGGTTAACTATGGCTACACCTTC.

The rearrangement links TRBV2 to TRBJ2-1; tentative D call: TRBD1 (6 bases). The germline CDR1 and CDR2 sequences are SNHLY and FYNNEI. V dropped 7 bases and J dropped 0 bases, with 13 bases sitting between them. This CDR3 has 15 residues. CDR3 in DNA: TGTGCCAGCACCGCAGGGGCTCCCTCCTACAATGAGCAGTTCTTC. Translated: CASTAGAPSYNEQFF.

The chain carries TRBV6-5 and TRBJ2-1; 8 bases match TRBD2. J gave up 14 bases and V 0 bases, and 6 bases lay outside the gene matches. This CDR3 is built from 13 residues. The germline gives CDR1 MNHEY, CDR2 SVGAGI. This CDR3 is CASSYSESGSKFF. DNA of the CDR3: TGTGCCAGCAGTTACTCGGAGAGCGGGAGTAAGTTCTTC.

CDR3 DNA: TGTGCCAGCTCACCCGGGACTAGAAGTAGCGAGCAGTACTTC. This codes for CASSPGTRSSEQYF. The gene calls are TRBV18 and TRBJ2-7, with 8 bases identical to TRBD2. This CDR3 is 14 amino acids long. Germline trimming cut 3 bases from V and 6 bases from J; bases unmatched to any gene: 7. CDR1 KGHSH and CDR2 LQKENI come from the germline V gene.

This clone has a handful of counts. This rearrangement joins TRBV2 to TRBJ2-7; D uncertain. V was cut by 6 bases and J by 0 bases, with 12 bases left in between. The CDR3 covers 14 residues. Germline loops: CDR1 SNHLY, CDR2 FYNNEI. CDR3 loop: CASRNTPGSYEQYF. The CDR3 DNA reads as TGTGCCAGCAGGAATACCCCGGGCTCCTACGAGCAGTACTTC.

The chain combines TRBV5-4 with TRBJ2-1; D is undetermined. The germline V gene has CDR1 SGHNT and CDR2 YYREEE (reference sequence). The CDR3 is 11 residues long. The ends were cut back, 2 bases at V and 7 bases at J, with 4 bases in the middle. The chain's CDR3 is CASSFINEQFF. CDR3 DNA: TGTGCCAGCAGCTTTATTAATGAGCAGTTCTTC.

V usage is TRBV6-6 and J usage is TRBJ2-1, with D maybe TRBD1 (6 bases). Trimming removed 6 bases from V and 6 bases from J, with 9 bases in between. The germline gives CDR1 MNHNY, CDR2 SVGAGI (reference sequence). The CDR3 has 12 amino acids. This CDR3 is CASSGTSNEQFF. The CDR3 DNA reads as TGTGCCAGCAGCGGGACAAGCAATGAGCAGTTCTTC.

The chain links TRBV9 to TRBJ2-3; D is ambiguous. The germline CDR1 and CDR2 sequences are SGDLS and YYNGEE. V was shortened by 3 bases and J by 3 bases, with 8 bases between the two germline ends. The CDR3 contains 13 residues. DNA of the CDR3: TGTGCCAGCAGCGGCCGTCAGACAGATACGCAGTATTTT. Its translation: CASSGRQTDTQYF. The full variable domain, completed using reference TRBV9 and TRBJ2-3, is DSGVTQTPKHLITATGQRVTLRCSPRSGDLSVYWYQQSLDQGLQFLIQYYNGEERAKGNILERFSAQQFPDLHSELNLSSLELGDSALYFCASSGRQTDTQYFGPGTRLTVL.

V is TRBV29-1 and J is TRBJ2-7; 8 nucleotides match TRBD1. Germline CDR1 reads SQVTM; CDR2 reads ANQGSEA. V lost 1 base to trimming and J lost 6 bases; unmatched junction nucleotides: 2. The CDR3 has 12 residues. CDR3 bases: TGCAGCGTTGAAGGGACAGGGAGCGAGCAGTACTTC. The encoded protein is CSVEGTGSEQYF.

This clone has ten or more counts. V gene TRBV4-2 combines with J gene TRBJ2-5, with D tentatively TRBD1 (5 bases). Germline V gives CDR1 LGHNA, CDR2 YNFKEQ. The CDR3 consists of 16 residues. The V end was cut by 0 bases, the J end by 5 bases, with 16 bases between. The CDR3 is CASSQDLTGSLETQYF. The CDR3 DNA follows: TGTGCCAGCAGCCAAGATCTAACAGGATCTCTGGAGACCCAGTACTTC.

The chain is built from TRBV10-1 and TRBJ1-1; tentatively, D is TRBD1 (6 bases). Germline CDR1 reads WNHNN; CDR2 reads SYGVQD (reference sequence). V was clipped by 6 bases and J by 4 bases, with 18 bases between them. The CDR3 loop spans 15 amino acids. The CDR3 region is CASRRDIQGGTEAFF. For the CDR3, the DNA is TGCGCCAGCAGAAGGGACATCCAAGGGGGCACTGAAGCTTTCTTT.

V is TRBV11-3 and J is TRBJ2-5; TRBD1 matches at 9 bases. Trimming at V came to 5 bases and at J to 4 bases, leaving 8 bases not matched to a gene. The CDR3 is 15 amino acids. Germline V gives CDR1 SGHNT, CDR2 YENEEA. Written as DNA, the CDR3 is TGTGCCAGCAGCGAACCCGACAGGGGGAGAGAGACCCAGTACTTC. This translates into CASSEPDRGRETQYF.